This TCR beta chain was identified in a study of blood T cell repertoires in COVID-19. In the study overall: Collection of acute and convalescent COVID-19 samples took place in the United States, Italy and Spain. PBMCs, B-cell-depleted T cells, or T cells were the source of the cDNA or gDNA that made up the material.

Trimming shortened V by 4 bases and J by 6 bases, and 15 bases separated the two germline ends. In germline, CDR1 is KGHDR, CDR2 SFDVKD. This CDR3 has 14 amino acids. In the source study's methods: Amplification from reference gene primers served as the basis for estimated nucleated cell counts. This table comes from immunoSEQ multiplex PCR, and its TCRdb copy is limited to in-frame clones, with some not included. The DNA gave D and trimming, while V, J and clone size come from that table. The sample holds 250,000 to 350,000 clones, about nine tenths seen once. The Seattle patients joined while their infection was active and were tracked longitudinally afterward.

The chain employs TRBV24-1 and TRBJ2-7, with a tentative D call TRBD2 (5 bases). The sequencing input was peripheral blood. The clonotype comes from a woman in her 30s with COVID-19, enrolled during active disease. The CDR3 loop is CATSEAGNLGEQYF. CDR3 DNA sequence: TGTGCCACCAGTGAAGCCGGGAACCTCGGCGAGCAGTACTTC.